This T cell receptor (beta chain) is drawn from a study of cytomegalovirus exposure and HLA in healthy donors. Study-level background: Some 180 million T cells yielded 100 million or so unique TCR beta sequences in earlier analysis.

PCR amplification relied on 60 Vbeta primers (plus 13 Jbeta primers). The data were produced by immunoSEQ multiplex PCR, yet TCRdb's version contains in-frame clones alone and is incomplete. The sample yields about 140,000 clones, around 79% seen once. The CDR3 spans 12 residues. Trimming took 6 bases from V and 6 from J, leaving 11 bases between them. Germline CDR1 and CDR2: MDHEN and SYDVKM. The sample consisted of PBMCs. This sequence originates from a man aged 35 to 55 in good health and CMV-seropositive. This sequence joins TRBV28 and TRBJ1-1; D not resolved. CDR3: CASRMTISEAFF. CDR3 sequence (DNA): TGTGCCAGCAGGATGACAATCTCTGAAGCTTTCTTT.